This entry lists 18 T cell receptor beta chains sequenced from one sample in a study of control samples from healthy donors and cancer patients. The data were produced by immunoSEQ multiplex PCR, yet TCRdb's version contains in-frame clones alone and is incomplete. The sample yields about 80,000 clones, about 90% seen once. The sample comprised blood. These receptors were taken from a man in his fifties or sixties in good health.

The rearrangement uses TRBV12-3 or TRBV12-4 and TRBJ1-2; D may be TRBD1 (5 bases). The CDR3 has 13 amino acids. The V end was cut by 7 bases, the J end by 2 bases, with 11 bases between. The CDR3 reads CASNSRGNYGYTF. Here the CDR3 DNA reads TGTGCCAGCAACTCCCGGGGGAACTATGGCTACACCTTC.

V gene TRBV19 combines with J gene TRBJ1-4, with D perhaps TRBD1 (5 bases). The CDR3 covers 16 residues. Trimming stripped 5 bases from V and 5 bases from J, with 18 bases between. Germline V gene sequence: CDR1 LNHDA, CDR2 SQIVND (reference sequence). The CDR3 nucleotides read TGTGCCAGTAGTTCCACCTACAGGCCGAACAATGAAAAACTGTTTTTT. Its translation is CASSSTYRPNNEKLFF.

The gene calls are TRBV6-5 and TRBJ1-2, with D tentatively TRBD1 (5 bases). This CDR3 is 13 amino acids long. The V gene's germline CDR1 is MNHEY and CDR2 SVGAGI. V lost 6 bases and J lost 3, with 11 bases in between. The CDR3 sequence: CASSNWGDYGYTF. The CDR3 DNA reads TGTGCCAGCAGCAATTGGGGGGACTATGGCTACACCTTC.

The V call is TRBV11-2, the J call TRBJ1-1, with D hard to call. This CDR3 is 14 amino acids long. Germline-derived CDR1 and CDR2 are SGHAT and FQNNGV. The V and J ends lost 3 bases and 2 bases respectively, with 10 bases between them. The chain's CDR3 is CASSLFQANTEAFF. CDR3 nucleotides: TGTGCCAGCAGCTTGTTCCAGGCCAACACTGAAGCTTTCTTT.

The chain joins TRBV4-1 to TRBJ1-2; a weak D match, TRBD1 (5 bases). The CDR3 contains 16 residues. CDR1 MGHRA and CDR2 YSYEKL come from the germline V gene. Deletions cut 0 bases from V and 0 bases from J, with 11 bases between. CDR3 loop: CASSQDQQAPNYGYTF. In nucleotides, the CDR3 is TGCGCCAGCAGCCAAGACCAACAGGCCCCTAACTATGGCTACACCTTC.

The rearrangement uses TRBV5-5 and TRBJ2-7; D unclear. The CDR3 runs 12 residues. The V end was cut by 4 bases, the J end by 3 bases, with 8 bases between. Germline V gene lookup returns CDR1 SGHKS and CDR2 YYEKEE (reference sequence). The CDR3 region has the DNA TGTGCCAGCAGCCGCAACGACTACGAGCAGTACTTC. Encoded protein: CASSRNDYEQYF.

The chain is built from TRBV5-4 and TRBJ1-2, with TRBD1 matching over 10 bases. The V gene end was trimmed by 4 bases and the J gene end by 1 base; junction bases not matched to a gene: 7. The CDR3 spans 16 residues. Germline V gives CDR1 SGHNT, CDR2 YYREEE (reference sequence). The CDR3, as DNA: TGTGCCAGCAGCCGGGACAGGGGACTCCTTAACTATGGCTACACCTTC. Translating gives CASSRDRGLLNYGYTF. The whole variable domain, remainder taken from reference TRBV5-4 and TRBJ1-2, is ETGVTQSPTHLIKTRGQQVTLRCSSQSGHNTVSWYQQALGQGPQFIFQYYREEENGRGNFPPRFSGLQFPNYSSELNVNALELDDSALYLCASSRDRGLLNYGYTFGSGTRLTVV.

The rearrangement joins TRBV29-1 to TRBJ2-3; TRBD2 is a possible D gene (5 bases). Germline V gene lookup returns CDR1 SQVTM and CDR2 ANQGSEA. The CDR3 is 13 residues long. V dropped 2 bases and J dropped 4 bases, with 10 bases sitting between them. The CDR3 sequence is CSVESGSADTQYF. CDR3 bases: TGCAGCGTTGAATCGGGTAGCGCAGATACGCAGTATTTT.

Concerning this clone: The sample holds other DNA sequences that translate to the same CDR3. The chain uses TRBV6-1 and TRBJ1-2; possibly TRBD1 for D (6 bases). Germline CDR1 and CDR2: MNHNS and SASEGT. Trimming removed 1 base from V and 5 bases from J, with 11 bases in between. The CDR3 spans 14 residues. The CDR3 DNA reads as TGTGCCAGCAGTGAAGGAGGGACACGGTATGGCTACACCTTC. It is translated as CASSEGGTRYGYTF.

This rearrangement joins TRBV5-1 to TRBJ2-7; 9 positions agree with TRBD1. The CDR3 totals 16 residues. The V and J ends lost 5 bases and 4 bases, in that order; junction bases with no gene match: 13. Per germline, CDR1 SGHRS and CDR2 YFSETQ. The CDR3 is CASRRGQGLETYEQYF. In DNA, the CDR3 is TGCGCCAGCAGACGGGGACAGGGATTGGAGACATACGAGCAGTACTTC. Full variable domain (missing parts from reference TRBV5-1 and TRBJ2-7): KAGVTQTPRYLIKTRGQQVTLSCSPISGHRSVSWYQQTPGQGLQFLFEYFSETQRNKGNFPGRFSGRQFSNSRSEMNVSTLELGDSALYLCASRRGQGLETYEQYFGPGTRLTVT.

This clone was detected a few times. CDR3 sequence: CASSREGFASGNTIYF. DNA for the CDR3: TGTGCCAGCAGCAGGGAAGGGTTTGCATCTGGAAACACCATATATTTT. This chain connects TRBV9 to TRBJ1-3; no clear D gene. The germline V gene has CDR1 SGDLS and CDR2 YYNGEE. V was pared by 4 bases and J by 1 base, with 15 bases between. This CDR3 has 16 amino acids.

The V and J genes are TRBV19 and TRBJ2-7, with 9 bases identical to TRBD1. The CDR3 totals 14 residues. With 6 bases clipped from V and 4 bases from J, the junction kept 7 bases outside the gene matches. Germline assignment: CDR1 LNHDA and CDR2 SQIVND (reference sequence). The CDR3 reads CASSRTGEAYEQYF. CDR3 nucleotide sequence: TGTGCCAGTAGCAGGACAGGGGAGGCGTACGAGCAGTACTTC.

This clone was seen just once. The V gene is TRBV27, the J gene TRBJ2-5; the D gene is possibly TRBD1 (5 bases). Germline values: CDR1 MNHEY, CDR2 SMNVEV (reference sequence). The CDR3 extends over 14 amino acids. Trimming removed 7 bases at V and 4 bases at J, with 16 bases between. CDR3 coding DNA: TGTGCCAGCACCAGTCTCGCACAGGCAGAGACCCAGTACTTC. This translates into CASTSLAQAETQYF.

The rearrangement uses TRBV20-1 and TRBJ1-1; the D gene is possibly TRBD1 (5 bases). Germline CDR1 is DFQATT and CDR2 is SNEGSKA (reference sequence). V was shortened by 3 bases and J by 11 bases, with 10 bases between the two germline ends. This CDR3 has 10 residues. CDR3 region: CSASWGVAFF. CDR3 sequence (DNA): TGCAGTGCTAGCTGGGGGGTGGCTTTCTTT.

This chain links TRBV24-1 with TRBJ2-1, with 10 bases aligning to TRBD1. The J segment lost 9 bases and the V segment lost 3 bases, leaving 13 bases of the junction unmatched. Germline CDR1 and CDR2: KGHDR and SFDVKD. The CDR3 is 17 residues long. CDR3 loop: CATSDVTGTGDSSEQFF. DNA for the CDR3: TGTGCCACCAGTGATGTGACCGGGACAGGGGATTCATCTGAGCAGTTCTTC.

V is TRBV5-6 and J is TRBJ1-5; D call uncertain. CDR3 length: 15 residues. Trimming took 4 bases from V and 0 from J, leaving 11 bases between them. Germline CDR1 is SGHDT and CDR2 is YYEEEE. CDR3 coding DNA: TGTGCCAGCAGCCTGGACGGAAATAGCAATCAGCCCCAGCATTTT. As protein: CASSLDGNSNQPQHF.

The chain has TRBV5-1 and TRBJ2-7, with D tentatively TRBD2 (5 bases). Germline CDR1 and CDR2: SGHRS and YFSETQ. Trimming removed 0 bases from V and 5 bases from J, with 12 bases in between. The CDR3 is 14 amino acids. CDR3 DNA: TGCGCCAGCAGCTTGGACTCCTTCGGGGACGAGCAGTACTTC. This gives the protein CASSLDSFGDEQYF.

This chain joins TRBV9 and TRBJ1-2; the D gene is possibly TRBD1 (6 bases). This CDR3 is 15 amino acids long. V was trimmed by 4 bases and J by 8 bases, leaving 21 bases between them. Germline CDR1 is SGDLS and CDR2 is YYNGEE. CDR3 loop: CASSPMTGGVEGYTF. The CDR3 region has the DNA TGTGCCAGCAGCCCCATGACGGGGGGCGTGGAGGGCTACACCTTC.